This T cell receptor (beta chain) is drawn from a study of T-cell memory formation after mild COVID-19. Study-level information: TCR clusters largely stayed donor specific.

One entry per CDR3 protein, called by TCRdb with MiXCR from the 5' RACE reads. The table has 85,000 to 130,000 distinct CDR3 sequences, approximately 15% seen once. This clonotype appeared many times. The sample was PBMCs or a T cell subset sorted from them (not recorded which). This receptor was identified in an adult woman who had mild COVID-19 (a few samples of this study predate the infection). Cell type and time point are not known.

The CDR3 region has the DNA TGCAGTGCCAGGGAACAGGGGATTTGGAGCGAGCAGTACTTC. Translated: CSAREQGIWSEQYF. The rearrangement joins TRBV20-1 to TRBJ2-7; 7 nucleotides match TRBD1. Germline V lookup: CDR1 DFQATT, CDR2 SNEGSKA (reference sequence). The CDR3 is 14 amino acids. The V gene end was trimmed by 6 bases and the J gene end by 6 bases; junction bases not matched to a gene: 14.